The sequence of this TCR beta chain was determined in a study of CD8+ T cells in alopecia areata. Once RNA had been extracted, it was reverse transcribed into cDNA to act as the sequencing template. Only in-frame clones appear in the TCRdb table, and some are missing; sequencing was by immunoSEQ multiplex PCR. The table records 150,000 to 250,000 clones, roughly three fifths of them present only once. The treatment denotes: oral pan-JAK inhibitor, 5-10 mg twice daily. Sequenced material: CD4+ T cells sorted from blood, taken at week 4, from a patient treated with tofacitinib. This TCR was recovered from a human donor with alopecia areata.

The CDR3, as DNA: TGTGCCTGGAGTGCCGGGACAACCTACGAGCAGTACTTC. It encodes CAWSAGTTYEQYF. This chain connects TRBV30 to TRBJ2-7; D is possibly TRBD1 (6 bases). The CDR3 has 13 residues. V gave up 1 base and J gave up 2 bases, with 9 bases separating them. From germline, CDR1 is GTSNPN and CDR2 SVGIG (reference sequence).